The 9 T cell receptor beta chains reported below all come from one sample, sequenced in a study of T cells in Graves' hyperthyroidism and ophthalmopathy. RNA transcripts provided the source from which TCR beta CDR3 regions were amplified. In the first-round RT-PCR of the TCR CDR3, the HTBI primer set was used. Via MiXCR, TCRdb re-called the multiplex PCR reads, giving one row per CDR3 protein. The repertoire consists of about 400,000 distinct CDR3 sequences, with roughly 15% occurring once and the leading ten covering 5.3%. Sequenced sample: blood. These receptors all stem from a woman in her late teens or twenties with Graves' hyperthyroidism.

This clonotype was detected many times. The chain has TRBV2 and TRBJ2-2, with 9 nucleotides matching TRBD2. The CDR3 is made up of 15 amino acids. With 3 bases clipped from V and 7 bases from J, the junction kept 6 bases outside the gene matches. The V gene's germline CDR1 is SNHLY and CDR2 FYNNEI. The CDR3 loop reads CASSDSGSIDGELFF. The CDR3 bases are TGTGCCAGCAGTGATAGCGGGAGTATTGACGGGGAGCTGTTTTTT. Full variable domain (missing parts from reference TRBV2 and TRBJ2-2): EPEVTQTPSHQVTQMGQEVILRCVPISNHLYFYWYRQILGQKVEFLVSFYNNEISEKSEIFDDQFSVERPDGSNFTLKIRSTKLEDSAMYFCASSDSGSIDGELFFGEGSRLTVL.

In the case of this clonotype: A much larger clone lies one base from this, so it may be a read error. The rearrangement joins TRBV11-2 to TRBJ2-5; D ambiguous. The germline V and J ends were trimmed by 0 bases and 6 bases, with 14 bases remaining between them. This CDR3 has 15 residues. Germline V gene lookup returns CDR1 SGHAT and CDR2 FQNNGV. The CDR3 region is CASSLDTGGRKTQYF. CDR3 DNA: TGTGCCAGCAGCTTAGATACGGGTGGTCGGAAGACCCAGTACTTC.

The rearrangement uses TRBV9 and TRBJ2-7, with 9 bases lining up with TRBD2. CDR1 and CDR2 (germline): SGDLS, YYNGEE. Trimming removed 4 bases from V and 5 bases from J; junction bases left unmatched: 10. This CDR3 is built from 15 residues. CDR3 sequence: CASSTQRTSVHEQYF. The CDR3 region has the DNA TGTGCCAGCAGCACCCAGCGGACTAGCGTCCACGAGCAGTACTTC.

This clonotype occurred many times. The chain recombines TRBV30 with TRBJ2-1, with D hard to call. The CDR3 contains 12 residues. The germline V gene has CDR1 GTSNPN and CDR2 SVGIG (reference sequence). V lost 0 bases and J 4 bases, leaving 4 bases between the germline ends. The CDR3 loop reads CAWSVPYNEQFF. The CDR3 bases are TGTGCCTGGAGTGTGCCTTACAATGAGCAGTTCTTC. Full variable domain (outside the CDR3, taken from reference TRBV30 and TRBJ2-1): SQTIHQWPATLVQPVGSPLSLECTVEGTSNPNLYWYRQAAGRGLQLLFYSVGIGQISSEVPQNLSASRPQDRQFILSSKKLLLSDSGFYLCAWSVPYNEQFFGPGTRLTVL.

This clonotype has ten or more counts. The chain is built from TRBV5-6 and TRBJ2-7; D may be TRBD1 (5 bases). Deletions cut 4 bases from V and 4 bases from J, with 9 bases between. The CDR3 loop spans 12 amino acids. Germline lookup yields CDR1 SGHDT and CDR2 YYEEEE. This chain's CDR3 is CASSRTWYEQYF. CDR3 coding DNA: TGTGCCAGCAGCCGGACATGGTACGAGCAGTACTTC.

The chain employs TRBV5-6 and TRBJ2-1, with D perhaps TRBD1 (5 bases). Looked up from germline, CDR1 is SGHDT and CDR2 is YYEEEE. CDR3 length equals 14 residues. The V end was cut by 8 bases, the J end by 8 bases, with 20 bases between. CDR3 residues: CASQLTQGVHEQFF. DNA of the CDR3: TGTGCCAGTCAGTTGACCCAAGGGGTGCATGAGCAGTTCTTC.

This clonotype was detected many times. The chain uses TRBV15 and TRBJ1-5, with D tentatively TRBD1 (5 bases). CDR3 length: 15 amino acids. V lost 5 bases, J lost 2 bases, and 13 bases lay in between. The germline CDR1 and CDR2 sequences are LNHNV and YYDKDF (reference sequence). The CDR3 spells CATSSEGSGNQPQHF. In nucleotides, the CDR3 is TGTGCCACCAGCTCAGAGGGGAGCGGCAATCAGCCCCAGCATTTT.

This clonotype was detected ten times or more. The genes are TRBV11-2 and TRBJ1-1; weak D call: TRBD1 (5 bases). Germline values: CDR1 SGHAT, CDR2 FQNNGV. The CDR3 contains 15 residues. Trimming removed 4 bases from V and 4 bases from J, with 16 bases in between. DNA for the CDR3: TGTGCCAGCAGCTGGGAGCGAGTCGGGGGCACTGAAGCTTTCTTT. It encodes CASSWERVGGTEAFF.

Ten or more counts support this clonotype. The chain employs TRBV12-3 or TRBV12-4 and TRBJ2-1, with 8 bases identical to TRBD2. The CDR3 is made up of 17 amino acids. J was trimmed by 2 bases and V by 3 bases; bases with no gene match: 9. The CDR3 reads CASSFVPGLAAYNEQFF. The CDR3 DNA sequence: TGTGCCAGCAGTTTTGTCCCAGGACTAGCAGCCTACAATGAGCAGTTCTTC.